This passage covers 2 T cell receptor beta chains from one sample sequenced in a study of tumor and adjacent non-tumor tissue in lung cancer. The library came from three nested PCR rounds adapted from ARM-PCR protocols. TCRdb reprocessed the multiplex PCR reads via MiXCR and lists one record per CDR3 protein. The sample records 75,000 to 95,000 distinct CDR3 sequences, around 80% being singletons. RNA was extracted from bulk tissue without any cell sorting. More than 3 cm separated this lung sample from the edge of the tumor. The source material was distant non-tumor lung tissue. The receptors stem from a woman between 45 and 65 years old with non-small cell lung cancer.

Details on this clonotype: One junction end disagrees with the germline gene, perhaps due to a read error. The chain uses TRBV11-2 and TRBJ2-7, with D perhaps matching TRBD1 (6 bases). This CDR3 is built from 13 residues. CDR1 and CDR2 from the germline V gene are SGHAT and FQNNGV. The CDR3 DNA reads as TGTGCAAGCAGCTCGCCCAACAGGGTCGGGAAGTACTTC. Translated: CASSSPNRVGKYF.

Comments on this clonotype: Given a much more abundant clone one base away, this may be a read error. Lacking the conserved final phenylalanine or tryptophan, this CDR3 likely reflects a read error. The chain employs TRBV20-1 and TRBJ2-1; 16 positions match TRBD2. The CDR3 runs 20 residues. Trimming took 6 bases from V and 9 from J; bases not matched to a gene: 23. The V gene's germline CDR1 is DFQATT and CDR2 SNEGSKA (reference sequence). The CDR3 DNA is TGCAGTGCCCTTCCCGGGACTAGCGGGAGGGCTTATAACGCTCGTAGTGAGCAGTTCTCC. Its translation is CSALPGTSGRAYNARSEQFS.